Shown below are 2 T cell receptor beta chains from a single sample sequenced in a study of cytomegalovirus exposure and HLA in healthy donors. 60 Vbeta and 13 Jbeta primers were used in PCR. Clones were read by immunoSEQ multiplex PCR, and TCRdb kept only the in-frame ones, dropping some. The table has under 200,000 clones, 78% seen once. The material sequenced was PBMCs. These receptor sequences come from a woman aged 25 to 39 in good health and CMV-seropositive.

The gene calls are TRBV28 and TRBJ1-5, with TRBD1 as a possible D gene (6 bases). This CDR3 is built from 15 residues. Germline CDR1 MDHEN, CDR2 SYDVKM. Trimming stripped 1 base from V and 7 bases from J, with 14 bases between. The DNA of the CDR3 is TGTGCCAGCAGTTTATCATCCAGGGGAAAGCAGCCCCAGCATTTT. Translation: CASSLSSRGKQPQHF. The full variable domain, with the rest looked up from reference TRBV28 and TRBJ1-5, is DVKVTQSSRYLVKRTGEKVFLECVQDMDHENMFWYRQDPGLGLRLIYFSYDVKMKEKGDIPEGYSVSREKKERFSLILESASTNQTSMYLCASSLSSRGKQPQHFGDGTRLSIL.

This clone was observed a single time. The V and J genes are TRBV5-1 and TRBJ1-1, with a possible D match to TRBD1 (6 bases). Per germline, CDR1 SGHRS and CDR2 YFSETQ. The CDR3 runs to 15 residues. Trimming left V 0 bases short and J 0 bases short, with 9 bases between. The CDR3 region has the DNA TGCGCCAGCAGCTTGGGACAGGCACTGAACACTGAAGCTTTCTTT. Protein sequence: CASSLGQALNTEAFF.